This T cell receptor (beta chain) derives from a study of CD8+ T cells in alopecia areata. The length of the CDR3 is 17 residues. Between the trimmed V and J ends, which lost 2 bases and 4 bases, there was a span of 20 bases. The germline V gene has CDR1 MGHRA and CDR2 YSYEKL. As the sequencing template, cDNA was produced by extracting RNA and reverse transcribing it. The protocol was immunoSEQ multiplex PCR, while the TCRdb copy is restricted to in-frame clones and leaves out a portion. The sample holds around 300,000 clones, 60% seen once. Regarding treatment: oral pan-JAK inhibitor, 5-10 mg twice daily.

The specimen comprised CD4+ T cells sorted from blood, sampled between weeks 51 and 52, from a patient treated with tofacitinib. This receptor was taken from a human donor with alopecia areata. The J gene is TRBJ2-5, the V gene TRBV4-1, with D perhaps TRBD2 (7 bases). The CDR3 bases are TGCGCCAGCAGCCAACGTGAACCCACAGGGAGGGGAGAGACCCAGTACTTC. As protein: CASSQREPTGRGETQYF.